This TCR beta chain was documented in a study of blood T cells in healthy people across ages. Sample-barcoded 5' priming and a J-beta primer mix drove a second PCR of 7 to 11 cycles. TCRdb analysed the 5' RACE reads with MiXCR anew, one entry per CDR3 protein. The sample consists of 700,000 to 900,000 distinct CDR3 sequences, around 24% of them appearing once. There are 19 residues in the CDR3. The ends lost 8 bases at V and 0 bases at J; junction bases unmatched: 17. Germline V gene data show CDR1 as SGHTA and CDR2 as FQGNSA. Another study also made use of these data, one on T cells of mothers and their children. As that study records: RNA extracted was entirely used for cDNA synthesis, about 1.6 ug per 15 ul. Sample barcodes and 2-4 random nucleotides were added by the M1S primer of the second PCR. Some 2.7 million TCR beta reads per child versus over 8 million per mother. For unrelated pairs as for related ones, thymic selection shapes TCR recombination output similarly.

The TCR sequence derives from a boy younger than 18 in good health. The chain uses TRBV7-2 and TRBJ2-1, with 9 bases matching TRBD1. The material sequenced was blood. CDR3 loop: CASGPMLGQGPRSYNEQFF. The CDR3 DNA reads as TGTGCCAGCGGCCCGATGCTCGGACAGGGGCCCCGCTCCTACAATGAGCAGTTCTTC.